A selection of T cell receptor beta chains follows, all from one sample in a study of blood T cell repertoires in COVID-19. Sequencing was performed with immunoSEQ multiplex PCR; in TCRdb, only in-frame clones are kept and a portion is missing. The table shows about 180,000 clones, with roughly 82% occurring only once. Specimen: peripheral blood. These receptors were collected from a woman aged 70-85 years with acute or convalescent COVID-19. The CDR3 runs from the conserved cysteine through the conserved F or W. A D gene is named only where the DNA matches it firmly. The listing skips clone size in some rows; elsewhere it reads once, few, many or a size class.

v_gene,abundance,j_gene,d_gene,CDR3nt,CDR3aa
TRBV12-3/TRBV12-4,-,TRBJ2-7,TRBD2,TGTGCCAGCACCAGCGGGAGACTTTACGAGCAGTACTTC,CASTSGRLYEQYF
TRBV5-1,-,TRBJ1-1,-,TGCGCCAGCAGCTTAGGCGGGGGGAGGACTGAAGCTTTCTTT,CASSLGGGRTEAFF
TRBV10-2,few,TRBJ2-7,-,TGCGCCACCCAGGGGTACAGCTACGAGCAGTACTTC,CATQGYSYEQYF
TRBV28,-,TRBJ2-1,-,TGTGCCAGCAGTGAAACTTTAGCGCCCTACAATGAGCAGTTCTTC,CASSETLAPYNEQFF
TRBV5-4,-,TRBJ1-1,TRBD1,TGTGCCAGCAGCCCGGGACAGGGGCTAAGCAGGGCCACTGAAGCTTTCTTT,CASSPGQGLSRATEAFF
TRBV2,-,TRBJ2-7,TRBD2,TGTGCCAGCAGTGCGGGACTAGCGAACGACGAGCAGTACTTC,CASSAGLANDEQYF
TRBV5-1,-,TRBJ2-6,TRBD2,TGCGCCAGCAGCTTGAATAGCGGGACTTCCCTCTACGGGGCCAACGTCCTGACTTTC,CASSLNSGTSLYGANVLTF
TRBV30,-,TRBJ1-2,-,TGTGCCTGGAAAGTGAGGGTTGGCTACACCTTC,CAWKVRVGYTF
TRBV11-2,-,TRBJ1-2,TRBD1,TGTGCCAGCAGCTTACTGAAGGGACAGCGCTATGGCTACACCTTC,CASSLLKGQRYGYTF
TRBV7-8,-,TRBJ2-7,-,TGTGCCAGCAGCGCTAGACTAGGGAGCTCCTACGAGCAGTACTTC,CASSARLGSSYEQYF
TRBV30,-,TRBJ2-3,TRBD2,TGTGCCTGGAGTTTGACTAGCGGTCCCACAGATACGCAGTATTTT,CAWSLTSGPTDTQYF
TRBV19,-,TRBJ1-2,-,TGTGCCAGTAGCCCTACCTCAAGGACAGACTATGGCTACACCTTC,CASSPTSRTDYGYTF
TRBV30,few,TRBJ1-5,-,TGTGCCTGGAGGGCGCTCGGGGTAAATCAGCCCCAGCATTTT,CAWRALGVNQPQHF
TRBV4-2,-,TRBJ1-5,-,TGTGCCAGCAGCCAAGATCAAGGAGTCCAGCCCCAGCATTTT,CASSQDQGVQPQHF
TRBV27,-,TRBJ2-5,TRBD2,TGTGCCAGCAGTTGGACTAGCGGGAGAAGGGAGACCCAGTACTTC,CASSWTSGRRETQYF
TRBV6-5,-,TRBJ1-4,-,TGTGCCAGCAGCTTCGGACTCGACCTGTATGAAAAACTGTTTTTT,CASSFGLDLYEKLFF
TRBV7-9,-,TRBJ2-7,TRBD1,TGTGCCAGCAGCTTAGTGACAGGGGCCTACGAGCAGTACTTC,CASSLVTGAYEQYF
TRBV30,-,TRBJ1-5,TRBD1,TGTGCCTGGAGTCCCCCGGACAGGACGAATCAGCCCCAGCATTTT,CAWSPPDRTNQPQHF
TRBV24-1,-,TRBJ2-7,TRBD1,TGTGCCACCAGTGACTCCGGGACAGCGGCCACCTACGAGCAGTACTTC,CATSDSGTAATYEQYF
TRBV7-9,-,TRBJ2-7,TRBD1,TGTGCCAGCAGGCGGGACAGGAGCTCCTACGAGCAGTACTTC,CASRRDRSSYEQYF
TRBV7-3,-,TRBJ2-3,-,TGTGCCAGCAGCCCCGCTATGGGGGGGCTAGATACGCAGTATTTT,CASSPAMGGLDTQYF
TRBV10-1,-,TRBJ2-2,-,TGCGCCAGCAGTGTTGGGGGAGGACTGGTCACCGGGGAGCTGTTTTTT,CASSVGGGLVTGELFF